One and the same sample provided the 12 T cell receptor beta chains below, sequenced in a study of cytomegalovirus exposure and HLA in healthy donors. The PCR made use of 60 Vbeta and 13 Jbeta primers. This table comes from immunoSEQ multiplex PCR, and its TCRdb copy is limited to in-frame clones, with some not included. The sample has roughly 120,000 clones; approximately 80% are singletons. Specimen: PBMCs. These receptors originate from a middle-aged woman in good health and CMV-seropositive.

The CDR3 reads CASSPLVTLTSYEQYF. The DNA for the CDR3 is TGTGCCAGCAGTCCCCTAGTAACCTTAACTTCCTACGAGCAGTACTTC. The V call is TRBV28, the J call TRBJ2-7; D unclear. This CDR3 is built from 16 residues. V lost 5 bases and J lost 1, with 18 bases in between. The germline CDR1 and CDR2 sequences are MDHEN and SYDVKM.

The chain employs TRBV6-6 and TRBJ2-7, with TRBD2 matching over 10 bases. The V gene end was trimmed by 2 bases and the J gene end by 3 bases; junction bases not matched to a gene: 1. CDR1 and CDR2 from the germline V gene are MNHNY and SVGAGI (reference sequence). The CDR3 contains 14 residues. For the CDR3, the DNA is TGTGCCAGCAGTTACGCTAGCGGGAGCTACGAGCAGTACTTC. It is translated as CASSYASGSYEQYF.

This sequence joins TRBV7-3 and TRBJ2-5, with a tentative D call TRBD1 (6 bases). V lost 1 base, J lost 4 bases, and 13 bases lay in between. Germline-derived CDR1 and CDR2 are SGHTA and FQGTGA. The CDR3 is 15 residues long. The CDR3 loop reads CASSLRGGVGETQYF. The CDR3 DNA is TGTGCCAGCAGCTTAAGAGGGGGAGTGGGAGAGACCCAGTACTTC.

V usage is TRBV7-9 and J usage is TRBJ1-2; D possibly corresponds to TRBD1 (5 bases). Trimming pared 2 bases from V and 2 bases from J, leaving 9 bases between. CDR1 SEHNR and CDR2 FQNEAQ come from the germline V gene (reference sequence). The CDR3 runs 14 residues. The CDR3 reads CASSLKGRNYGYTF. The CDR3, as DNA: TGTGCCAGCAGCTTAAAGGGGCGAAACTATGGCTACACCTTC.

This clone has just one count. The chain recombines TRBV28 with TRBJ2-5, with 9 bases fitting TRBD2. The CDR3 length is 14 residues. V lost 8 bases to trimming and J lost 2 bases; unmatched junction nucleotides: 6. Germline values: CDR1 MDHEN, CDR2 SYDVKM. CDR3 nucleotides: TGTGCCAGCTGGGGGCTAGCGGGACAAGAGACCCAGTACTTC. Its translation: CASWGLAGQETQYF.

DNA for the CDR3: TGTGCCAGCAGCTTACTGACTAGCGGCACCGGGGAGCTGTTTTTT. Amino acid sequence: CASSLLTSGTGELFF. The chain uses TRBV13 and TRBJ2-2; 9 bases match TRBD2. Germline-derived CDR1 and CDR2 are PRHDT and FYEKMQ (reference sequence). This CDR3 has 15 amino acids. V was clipped by 2 bases and J by 4 bases; unmatched bases: 2. Together with reference TRBV13 and TRBJ2-2, the CDR3 gives the full variable domain: AAGVIQSPRHLIKEKRETATLKCYPIPRHDTVYWYQQGPGQDPQFLISFYEKMQSDKGSIPDRFSAQQFSDYHSELNMSSLELGDSALYFCASSLLTSGTGELFFGEGSRLTVL.

The chain employs TRBV11-2 and TRBJ2-7; 8 nucleotides agree with TRBD1. From germline, CDR1 is SGHAT and CDR2 FQNNGV. This CDR3 is built from 14 residues. J lost 6 bases, V lost 5 bases, and 9 bases had no gene match. CDR3 nucleotides: TGTGCCAGCAGCATAACAGCCGGGACAGGCGAGCAGTACTTC. Residues: CASSITAGTGEQYF.

The gene calls are TRBV4-2 and TRBJ2-5; 10 bases agree with TRBD1. The length of the CDR3 is 17 residues. Germline CDR1 LGHNA, CDR2 YNFKEQ. V lost 2 bases, J lost 0 bases, and 6 bases stayed unmatched. The CDR3 sequence is CASSQLGQGENQETQYF. The CDR3 DNA reads TGTGCCAGCAGCCAACTTGGACAGGGGGAAAACCAAGAGACCCAGTACTTC.

The chain uses TRBV19 and TRBJ1-1; D gene unclear. CDR3 length equals 13 residues. Trimming pared 5 bases from V and 0 bases from J, leaving 7 bases between. Germline lookup yields CDR1 LNHDA and CDR2 SQIVND (reference sequence). The DNA of the CDR3 is TGTGCCAGTAGTTATGAGTTGAACACTGAAGCTTTCTTT. Its translation: CASSYELNTEAFF.

This clone was seen a handful of times. The chain is built from TRBV7-9 and TRBJ2-7; maybe TRBD2 (6 bases). From germline, CDR1 is SEHNR and CDR2 FQNEAQ (reference sequence). Trimming took off 8 bases at V and 0 bases at J, with 20 bases between the two ends. The length of the CDR3 is 16 residues. The CDR3 DNA reads TGTGCCAGCGCCTTAGGCGGGACTCCTGCCTCCTACGAGCAGTACTTC. It translates to CASALGGTPASYEQYF.

The chain joins TRBV7-9 to TRBJ1-1; 8 bases line up with TRBD1. Germline-derived CDR1 and CDR2 are SEHNR and FQNEAQ (reference sequence). This CDR3 has 14 amino acids. The junction had 8 bases not matched to a gene; V was cut back by 6 bases and J by 5 bases. This CDR3 is CASSTQGGGTEAFF. Here the CDR3 DNA reads TGTGCCAGCAGTACACAGGGGGGAGGTACTGAAGCTTTCTTT.

The chain carries TRBV5-1 and TRBJ2-5, with 7 bases aligning to TRBD1. Losses at the gene ends were 1 base for V and 5 bases for J; bases not matched to a gene: 8. This CDR3 is 15 amino acids long. The germline gives CDR1 SGHRS, CDR2 YFSETQ. CDR3 DNA sequence: TGCGCCAGCAGCTTGTCAGGGGGAAATGTGGAGACCCAGTACTTC. Translated, it gives CASSLSGGNVETQYF.